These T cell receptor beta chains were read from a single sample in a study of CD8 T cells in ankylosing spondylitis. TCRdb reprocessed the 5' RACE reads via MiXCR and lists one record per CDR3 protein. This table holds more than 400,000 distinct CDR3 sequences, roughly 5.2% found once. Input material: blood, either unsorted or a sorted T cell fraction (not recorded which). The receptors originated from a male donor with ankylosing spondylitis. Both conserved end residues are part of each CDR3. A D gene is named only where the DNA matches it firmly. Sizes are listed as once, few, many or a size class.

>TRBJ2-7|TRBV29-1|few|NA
CSATGFDEQYF
TGCAGCGCCACAGGGTTCGACGAGCAGTACTTC
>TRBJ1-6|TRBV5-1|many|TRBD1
CASSSGQGLSPLHF
TGCGCCAGCAGCTCGGGACAGGGGTTATCACCCCTCCACTTT
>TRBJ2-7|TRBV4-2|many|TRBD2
CASSPGTSGTYEQYF
TGTGCCAGCAGCCCAGGGACTAGCGGCACCTACGAGCAGTACTTC
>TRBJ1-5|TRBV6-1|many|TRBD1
CASSGTGRQPQHF
TGTGCCAGCAGTGGGACAGGGCGGCAGCCCCAGCATTTT
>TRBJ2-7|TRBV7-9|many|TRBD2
CASSVGGDEQYF
TGTGCCAGCAGCGTCGGGGGGGACGAGCAGTACTTC
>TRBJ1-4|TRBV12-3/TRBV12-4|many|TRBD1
CASSPTGRNEKLFF
TGTGCCAGCAGTCCGACAGGGAGGAATGAAAAACTGTTTTTT
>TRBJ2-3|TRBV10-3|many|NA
CAITRAGADTQYF
TGTGCCATCACACGTGCTGGTGCAGATACGCAGTATTTT
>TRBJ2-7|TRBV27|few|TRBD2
CASSYLGNRGGRPYEQYF
TGTGCCAGCAGTTATTTGGGGAATCGGGGCGGGAGGCCCTACGAGCAGTACTTC
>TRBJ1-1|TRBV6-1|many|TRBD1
CASSPGQVGTEAFF
TGTGCCAGCAGTCCCGGACAGGTAGGGACTGAAGCTTTCTTT
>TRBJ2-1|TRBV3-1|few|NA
CASSQPGYSPNEQFF
TGTGCCAGCAGCCAACCGGGCTATAGCCCCAATGAGCAGTTCTTC
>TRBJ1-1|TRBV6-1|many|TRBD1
CASSRTGMADTEAFF
TGTGCCAGCTCTCGGACAGGGATGGCGGACACTGAAGCTTTCTTT
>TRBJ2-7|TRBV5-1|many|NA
CASSFFLAEGAAEQYF
TGCGCCAGCAGCTTTTTTCTTGCGGAGGGGGCAGCCGAGCAGTACTTC
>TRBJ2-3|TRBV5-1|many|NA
CASSPSSEGRSDTQYF
TGCGCCAGCAGCCCCTCCTCAGAGGGGAGGTCAGATACGCAGTATTTT
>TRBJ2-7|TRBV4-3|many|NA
CASSQDSIDDEQYF
TGCGCCAGCAGCCAAGACAGTATTGACGACGAGCAGTACTTC
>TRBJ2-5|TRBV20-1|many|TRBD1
CSAQDRVAQETQYF
TGCAGTGCCCAGGACAGGGTGGCCCAAGAGACCCAGTACTTC
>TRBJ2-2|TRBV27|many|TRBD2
CASSPGTSGSGELFF
TGTGCCAGCAGCCCTGGGACTAGCGGGAGCGGGGAGCTGTTTTTT
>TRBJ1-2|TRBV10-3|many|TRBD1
CAISEGGDRVRGYTF
TGTGCCATCAGTGAGGGCGGGGACAGGGTGCGCGGCTACACCTTC